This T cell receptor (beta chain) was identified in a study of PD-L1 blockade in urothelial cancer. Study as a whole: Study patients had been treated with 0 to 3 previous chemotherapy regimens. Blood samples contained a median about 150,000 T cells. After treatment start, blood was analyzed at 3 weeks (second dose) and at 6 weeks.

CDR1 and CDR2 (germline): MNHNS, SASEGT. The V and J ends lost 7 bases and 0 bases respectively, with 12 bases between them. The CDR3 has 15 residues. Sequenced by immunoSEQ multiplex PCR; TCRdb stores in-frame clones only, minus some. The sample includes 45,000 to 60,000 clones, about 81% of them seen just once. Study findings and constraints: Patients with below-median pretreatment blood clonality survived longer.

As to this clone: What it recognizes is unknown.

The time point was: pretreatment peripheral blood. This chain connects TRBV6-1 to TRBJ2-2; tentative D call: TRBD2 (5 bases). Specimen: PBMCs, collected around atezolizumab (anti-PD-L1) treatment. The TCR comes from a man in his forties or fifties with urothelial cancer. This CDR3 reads CASKEALANTGELFF. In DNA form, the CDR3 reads TGTGCCAGCAAGGAGGCTCTTGCGAACACCGGGGAGCTGTTTTTT.